Presented here are 22 T cell receptor beta chains from one specimen sequenced in a study of blood T cell repertoires in COVID-19. The method was immunoSEQ multiplex PCR; TCRdb's version includes in-frame clones alone and lacks a portion of them. Seen here are some 40,000 clones, approximately 86% observed once, and the top ten hold 20% to 25%. The sample comprised peripheral blood. These receptors all come from a man in his sixties with acute or convalescent COVID-19.

CDR3 residues: CASSLPHRVTNEKLFF. The CDR3 DNA reads as TGTGCCAGCAGTCTACCTCACAGGGTAACTAATGAAAAACTGTTTTTT. The rearrangement uses TRBV28 and TRBJ1-4; possible D gene TRBD1, 6 bases. CDR3 length: 16 residues. The germline V gene has CDR1 MDHEN and CDR2 SYDVKM. Trimming left V 5 bases short and J 1 base short, with 14 bases between. Looking up the rest from reference TRBV28 and TRBJ1-4 gives the full variable domain: DVKVTQSSRYLVKRTGEKVFLECVQDMDHENMFWYRQDPGLGLRLIYFSYDVKMKEKGDIPEGYSVSREKKERFSLILESASTNQTSMYLCASSLPHRVTNEKLFFGSGTQLSVL.

This clone showed up just a few times. The V gene is TRBV2, the J gene TRBJ2-1; tentatively, D is TRBD1 (5 bases). Germline V gene lookup returns CDR1 SNHLY and CDR2 FYNNEI. Trimming took 6 bases from V and 2 from J, leaving 14 bases between them. The length of the CDR3 is 15 residues. The CDR3 region is CASRPQLTAYNEQFF. For the CDR3, the DNA is TGTGCCAGCAGGCCCCAGTTGACAGCCTACAATGAGCAGTTCTTC. Together with reference TRBV2 and TRBJ2-1, the CDR3 gives the full variable domain: EPEVTQTPSHQVTQMGQEVILRCVPISNHLYFYWYRQILGQKVEFLVSFYNNEISEKSEIFDDQFSVERPDGSNFTLKIRSTKLEDSAMYFCASRPQLTAYNEQFFGPGTRLTVL.

In DNA form, the CDR3 reads TGTGCCAGCAGCCCGAGGGGGAGGGAGACCACCGGGGAGCTGTTTTTT. Protein product: CASSPRGRETTGELFF. J is TRBJ2-2 and V is TRBV7-9, with a weak D call TRBD2 (7 bases). The CDR3 extends over 16 amino acids. CDR1 is SEHNR, CDR2 FQNEAQ, per germline (reference sequence). Trimming removed 5 bases from V and 4 bases from J, with 17 bases in between.

The V gene is TRBV7-9, the J gene TRBJ1-1; D is ambiguous. Germline V gives CDR1 SEHNR, CDR2 FQNEAQ (reference sequence). Trimming took 5 bases from V and 1 from J, leaving 14 bases between them. The length of the CDR3 is 15 residues. The CDR3 coding sequence is TGTGCCAGCAGCCAGAGGGCAGGAGGGAACACTGAAGCTTTCTTT. Its translation is CASSQRAGGNTEAFF.

The chain carries TRBV6-5 and TRBJ2-7; possible D gene TRBD2, 6 bases. V dropped 2 bases and J dropped 7 bases, with 12 bases sitting between them. The CDR3 runs to 13 residues. Germline V gene lookup returns CDR1 MNHEY and CDR2 SVGAGI. The CDR3 coding sequence is TGTGCCAGCAGTTACCCTGGGGGGAGGGAGCAGTACTTC. Amino acid sequence: CASSYPGGREQYF.

This clone was counted a single time. The chain joins TRBV10-2 to TRBJ2-7; TRBD2 aligns across 8 bases. V dropped 6 bases and J dropped 2; count of bases not matched to a gene: 6. Germline-derived CDR1 and CDR2 are WSHSY and SAAADI. The CDR3 loop spans 14 amino acids. CDR3 in amino acids: CASRRTSGPYEQYF. The CDR3, as DNA: TGCGCCAGCAGACGTACTAGCGGACCCTACGAGCAGTACTTC.

The sample holds a few counts of this clone. The V call is TRBV6-6, the J call TRBJ1-1; 9 positions match TRBD1. CDR3 size: 13 residues. The ends lost 6 bases at V and 5 bases at J; junction bases unmatched: 4. CDR1 and CDR2 (germline): MNHNY, SVGAGI (reference sequence). As DNA, the CDR3 is TGTGCCAGCAGGGACAGGGGAGAAACTGAAGCTTTCTTT. Its protein product is CASRDRGETEAFF.

V is TRBV19 and J is TRBJ2-2; 9 nucleotides align to TRBD1. The CDR3 covers 14 residues. Trimming at V came to 5 bases and at J to 15 bases, leaving 13 bases not matched to a gene. CDR1 is LNHDA, CDR2 SQIVND, per germline (reference sequence). CDR3 in DNA: TGTGCCAGTAGTGCGGGACAGGGCCACAAAGAGTTGTTTTTT. This encodes CASSAGQGHKELFF.

This chain joins TRBV5-1 and TRBJ2-7; D gene unclear. CDR3 length: 14 residues. Trimming left V 2 bases short and J 0 bases short, with 9 bases between. Germline-derived CDR1 and CDR2 are SGHRS and YFSETQ. CDR3 nucleotide sequence: TGCGCCAGCAGCTTAGATGCGTCCTCCTACGAGCAGTACTTC. It encodes CASSLDASSYEQYF. The full variable domain, in which reference TRBV5-1 and TRBJ2-7 provide the parts outside the CDR3, is KAGVTQTPRYLIKTRGQQVTLSCSPISGHRSVSWYQQTPGQGLQFLFEYFSETQRNKGNFPGRFSGRQFSNSRSEMNVSTLELGDSALYLCASSLDASSYEQYFGPGTRLTVT.

This clone was detected once. Here the CDR3 DNA reads TGCGCCAGCAGCGCCCCGACTAGCGGGAGTTCGACCCAGTACTTC. It is translated as CASSAPTSGSSTQYF. The chain couples TRBV5-1 to TRBJ2-5; TRBD2 matches 12 bases. This CDR3 comprises 15 residues. The J segment lost 7 bases and the V segment lost 4 bases, leaving 8 bases of the junction unmatched. CDR1 and CDR2 (germline): SGHRS, YFSETQ.

There are a few counts of this clone. The chain has TRBV3-1 (or the pseudogene TRBV3-2) and TRBJ1-6; D is uncertain. V dropped 2 bases and J dropped 8 bases, with 10 bases sitting between them. CDR1 LGHDT and CDR2 YNNKEL come from the germline V gene (reference sequence). This CDR3 has 14 amino acids. The CDR3 DNA reads as TGTGCCAGCAGCCAAAGTGACAACTATTCACCCCTCCACTTT. It specifies CASSQSDNYSPLHF.

The V and J genes are TRBV6-6 and TRBJ2-1, with TRBD2 matching over 8 bases. The CDR3 is 15 amino acids. V lost 6 bases and J lost 4; bases outside the gene matches: 8. Germline CDR1 is MNHNY and CDR2 is SVGAGI (reference sequence). The CDR3 here is CASSPTSVRYNEQFF. CDR3 DNA: TGTGCCAGCAGCCCGACTAGCGTACGGTACAATGAGCAGTTCTTC.

This clone was recorded a few times. The DNA for the CDR3 is TGCAGCGCCCGAGACGGCGGTAGTTCACCCCTCCACTTT. Translating gives CSARDGGSSPLHF. This chain links TRBV29-1 with TRBJ1-6, with D unclear. Trimming stripped 7 bases from V and 9 bases from J, with 16 bases between. Germline V gives CDR1 SQVTM, CDR2 ANQGSEA. The CDR3 extends over 13 amino acids.

This clone is a singleton in its sample. The chain uses TRBV7-2 and TRBJ1-1; possibly TRBD1 for D (5 bases). The CDR3 length is 14 residues. Trimming removed 5 bases at V and 7 bases at J, with 17 bases between. Germline V lookup: CDR1 SGHTA, CDR2 FQGNSA. The CDR3 region is CASSRSGLGGEAFF. For the CDR3, the DNA is TGTGCCAGCAGCCGGTCGGGACTGGGAGGTGAAGCTTTCTTT.

The rearrangement joins TRBV5-1 to TRBJ2-2; 7 bases line up with TRBD2. Germline trimming cut 2 bases from V and 4 bases from J; bases unmatched to any gene: 2. CDR1 and CDR2 from the germline V gene are SGHRS and YFSETQ. The CDR3 contains 14 residues. CDR3 nucleotides: TGCGCCAGCAGCTTAGCGGGGAGCACCGGGGAGCTGTTTTTT. This sequence encodes CASSLAGSTGELFF.

V gene TRBV5-4 combines with J gene TRBJ2-2, with D possibly TRBD2 on 5 matching bases. Per germline, CDR1 SGHNT and CDR2 YYREEE (reference sequence). CDR3 length: 15 amino acids. V was pared by 4 bases and J by 1 base, with 11 bases between. CDR3 coding DNA: TGTGCCAGCAGCCCCTCAAGCGGGAACACCGGGGAGCTGTTTTTT. It codes for CASSPSSGNTGELFF.

This chain connects TRBV5-4 to TRBJ2-7; 9 nucleotides line up with TRBD1. This CDR3 has 16 amino acids. Germline trimming cut 0 bases from V and 0 bases from J; bases unmatched to any gene: 4. Per germline, CDR1 SGHNT and CDR2 YYREEE (reference sequence). For the CDR3, the DNA is TGTGCCAGCAGCTTGGCCACAGGGGGCTCCTCCTACGAGCAGTACTTC. Encoded protein: CASSLATGGSSYEQYF.

This clone was seen just once. The chain recombines TRBV19 with TRBJ2-2; 11 nucleotides align to TRBD2. Germline CDR1 is LNHDA and CDR2 is SQIVND (reference sequence). The CDR3 sequence is 16 residues long. Trimming removed 9 bases from V and 5 bases from J; junction bases left unmatched: 11. Written as DNA, the CDR3 is TGTGCCAGCCGACCACTAGCGGGAGAGCGTACCGGGGAGCTGTTTTTT. This encodes CASRPLAGERTGELFF.

The rearrangement uses TRBV12-5 and TRBJ1-1; D uncertain. V was pared by 3 bases and J by 4 bases, with 6 bases between. The CDR3 extends over 12 amino acids. Looked up from germline, CDR1 is LGHNT and CDR2 is FRNRAP. CDR3 nucleotide sequence: TGTGCTAGTGGTTTTCAGGCCACTGAAGCTTTCTTT. Translated: CASGFQATEAFF.

V gene TRBV18 combines with J gene TRBJ1-3, with D possibly TRBD1 on 5 matching bases. Trimming left V 2 bases short and J 0 bases short, with 5 bases between. Germline-derived CDR1 and CDR2 are KGHSH and LQKENI. The CDR3 sequence is 14 residues long. As DNA, the CDR3 is TGTGCCAGCTCACCAAGGGGCTCTGGAAACACCATATATTTT. Translated: CASSPRGSGNTIYF.

Concerning this clone: A read error is likely, as this CDR3 ends without the conserved phenylalanine or tryptophan. The limits of the CDR3 on the DNA are not certain, so only TCRdb's listed CDR3 is given. This rearrangement joins TRBV18 to TRBJ2-7; TRBD2, the table's D call, lacks a check against the DNA. The CDR3 sequence runs 12 residues, both termini included. The germline CDR1 and CDR2 sequences are KGHSH and LQKENI. CDR3 in amino acids: CASSPARGSEIL.

This chain connects TRBV4-3 to TRBJ1-1; no firm D call. The CDR3 runs to 15 residues. Between the trimmed V and J ends, which lost 5 bases and 4 bases, there was a span of 17 bases. CDR1 LGHNA and CDR2 YSLEER come from the germline V gene. The CDR3 nucleotides read TGCGCCAGCAGCTACACATGGGCGGCGGGCACTGAAGCTTTCTTT. It is translated as CASSYTWAAGTEAFF.